The T cell receptor (beta chain) under discussion was sequenced for a study of shared clonotypes between healthy human individuals. TCRdb keeps only in-frame clones here, not all; method: immunoSEQ multiplex PCR. The table includes just under 350,000 clones, around 70% detected once. Partitioning of CD4+ cells yielded a CD45RA+ naive subset and a CD45RA-negative memory subset. The CDR3 length is 11 residues. Germline CDR1 reads MNHNS; CDR2 reads SASEGT. V lost 7 bases to trimming and J lost 4 bases, with 7 bases between them. This receptor was identified in a man aged 25-45 years in good health. This rearrangement joins TRBV6-1 to TRBJ1-2; no firm D call. Material for sequencing was memory CD4+ T cells sorted from blood. The sample's subset: CD45RA-negative fraction. The CDR3 loop reads CASNGFYGYTF. The CDR3 region has the DNA TGTGCCAGCAACGGGTTCTATGGCTACACCTTC.